The TCR beta chain under discussion was sequenced for a study of cytomegalovirus exposure and HLA in healthy donors (dated by TCRdb to about 2017). The study in broad terms: A later analysis indicated that the 110 or so validation repertoires were generated on the platform also employed for the 700 or so repertoires of the first cohort. A separate validation cohort of 90 to 150 different subjects was used in addition to the 666-subject first cohort. To predict cytomegalovirus infection status, the study brought together high-throughput TCR immunosequencing, statistical association of individual TCRs with disease status, and machine learning. The aim of the study was to test whether cataloging public T cell receptors could identify signatures of past pathogen exposure. General findings and caveats noted by the study authors: Cytomegalovirus status was reported to be diagnosed by the classifier with high specificity and sensitivity in both the original and validation cohorts. The validation cohort had no HLA typing available for a later analysis, so co-occurrence within that cohort was assessed over all 120 repertoires. In vitro tests confirmed that a few of the cytomegalovirus-associated TCR beta chains recognize cytomegalovirus antigens. According to the authors, the approach could potentially be generalized to other disease states and immunological phenotypes. Most TCR sequences were observed very rarely across donors, whereas some public TCRs were present in many individuals. Subsequent analysis determined that TCRs grouped into clusters in the first cohort also showed a tendency toward co-occurrence across the roughly 110 validation repertoires, and 85% to 95% of cluster scores exceeded 0. The study gave a list of around 170 TCR beta chains associated with cytomegalovirus.

The donors belonged to the validation cohort of roughly 120 subjects, which was separate from the approximately 700-subject first cohort. A remark on this clone: This receptor's antigen is unknown. Base qualities were left out, and no much larger clone turns up one base away.

CDR1 and CDR2 are read off the germline V gene as SGHRS and YFSETQ. V lost 1 base and J lost 3 bases, and the count of bases not matched to a germline gene is 6. From the cysteine through the phenylalanine, the CDR3 covers 15 amino acids. The only DNA kept is the CDR3, 45 bases in frame from the first base. The library was made by the immunoSEQ multiplex PCR assay. In the authors' own workflow: To diagnose cytomegalovirus status from the catalog of TCR beta chain sequences, a statistical classification framework was built. Entries here come from immuneACCESS through TCRdb and include only in-frame sequences with V and J called. Some clones fail to appear in such tables; in the studies checked, an unresolved V gene covers under half of the shortfall, and the cause of the remainder is unknown. V and J calls and clone size are those listed in that table; D and trimming were worked out from the DNA. The sample includes roughly 150,000 clones, with approximately 86% observed a single time. Jointly, the top ten make up about 2% of the sample.

Sequenced: PBMCs. The rearranged chain carries TRBV5-1 and TRBJ2-5; 7 central bases correspond to TRBD1. The receptor's source is a man aged 25-45 years in good health and CMV-seropositive. The CDR3 sequence is CASSLRHTGEETQYF. The nucleotide sequence is TGCGCCAGCAGCTTGCGGCACACAGGGGAAGAGACCCAGTACTTC.